This TCR beta chain was obtained from a study of T cells in women clearing cervical HPV infection. General observations from the study: CIN3+ cases had significantly higher TCR richness than controls; evenness did not differ.

A remark on this clone: Its antigen remains unknown. The read ends 3 residues shy of where the CDR3 ends; the end is completed using the germline J gene.

Profiling relied on immunoSEQ multiplex PCR, and the TCRdb table lists in-frame clones only, not all of them. Across under 45,000 clones, the top ten clones capture 5.8% of the sample. CDR1 and CDR2 (germline): MNHNS, SASEGT. The ends were cut back, 4 bases at V and 1 base at J, with 11 bases in the middle. The CDR3 is made up of 15 amino acids. The rearrangement links TRBV6-1 to TRBJ1-5, with D hard to call. Sequencing used blood buffy coat. The receptor was isolated from a woman aged 18 to 75 with a cervical HPV16 infection that either progressed to CIN3+ or cleared (not recorded which). The CDR3 region is CASSVEGYSNQPQHF. The sequenced CDR3 bases are TGTGCCAGCAGTGTAGAGGGTTACAGCAATCAGCCC.